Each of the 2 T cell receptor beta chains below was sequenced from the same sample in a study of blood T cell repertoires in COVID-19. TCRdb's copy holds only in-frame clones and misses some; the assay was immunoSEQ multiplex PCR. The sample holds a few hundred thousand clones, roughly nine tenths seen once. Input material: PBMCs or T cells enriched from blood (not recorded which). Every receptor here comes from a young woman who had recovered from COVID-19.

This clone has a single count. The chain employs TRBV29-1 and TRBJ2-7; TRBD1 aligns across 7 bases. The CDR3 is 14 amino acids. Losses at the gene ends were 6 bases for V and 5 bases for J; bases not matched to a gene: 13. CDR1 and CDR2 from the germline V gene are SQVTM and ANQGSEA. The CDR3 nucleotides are TGCAGCGTAGCCCCAGGGGGATCTAGTCACGAGCAGTACTTC. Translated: CSVAPGGSSHEQYF.

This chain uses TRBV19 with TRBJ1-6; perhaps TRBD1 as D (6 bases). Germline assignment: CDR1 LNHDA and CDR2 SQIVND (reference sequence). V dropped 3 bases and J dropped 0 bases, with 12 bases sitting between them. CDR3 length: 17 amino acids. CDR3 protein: CASSIGQTRSYNSPLHF. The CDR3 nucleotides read TGTGCCAGTAGTATCGGACAGACACGCTCCTATAATTCACCCCTCCACTTT.